This T cell receptor (beta chain) stems from a study of OX40 agonist ivuxolimab in advanced cancers. Study-wide background: At 82.7% male, the cohort had a mean age of approximately 60 years, ranging from about 23 to 79.

This table comes from immunoSEQ multiplex PCR, and its TCRdb copy is limited to in-frame clones, with some not included. In the table there are about 75,000 clones, roughly 90% of which are singletons. The clonotype was recovered from an adult with an advanced solid tumor such as melanoma, head and neck, liver or kidney cancer. Specimen: CD4+ or CD8+ T cells sorted from blood, collected in a trial of the OX40 agonist ivuxolimab.

The CDR3 loop is CASSDGRQGYNEQFF. The CDR3 nucleotides are TGTGCCAGCAGTGACGGACGCCAGGGGTACAATGAGCAGTTCTTC. The chain employs TRBV6-4 and TRBJ2-1; D perhaps matches TRBD1 (6 bases). Trimming removed 2 bases from V and 4 bases from J, with 12 bases in between. This CDR3 has 15 residues. Germline values: CDR1 MRHNA, CDR2 SNTAGT.